These T cell receptor beta chains were read from a single sample in a study of blood T cell repertoires in COVID-19. Some clones are missing from TCRdb's copy, which holds only in-frame ones; the method was immunoSEQ multiplex PCR. Of roughly 140,000 clones in the sample, around 80% were seen once. Sequences were obtained from peripheral blood. The origin of the receptors is a human donor in a cohort sampled during active COVID-19. The CDR3 runs from the conserved cysteine through the conserved F or W. A D gene is named only where the DNA matches it firmly. Clone size is stated in some rows and not others, as once, few, many or a class when expanded.

d_call,clone_size,v_call,j_call,cdr3_aa,cdr3_nt
.,.,TRBV5-1,TRBJ1-2,CASSLGGMSSDGYTF,TGCGCCAGCAGCTTAGGGGGAATGAGTTCGGATGGCTACACCTTC
TRBD1,.,TRBV11-2,TRBJ2-3,CASSLRGRGTDTQYF,TGTGCCAGCAGCTTAAGGGGCAGGGGGACAGATACGCAGTATTTT
TRBD2,.,TRBV7-2,TRBJ2-1,CASSPSGGGNNEQFF,TGTGCCAGCAGCCCTAGCGGGGGGGGAAACAATGAGCAGTTCTTC
TRBD2,.,TRBV6-2/TRBV6-3,TRBJ2-7,CASSVPGLAGSPYEQYF,TGTGCCAGCAGTGTACCGGGACTAGCGGGGAGCCCCTACGAGCAGTACTTC
TRBD1,.,TRBV30,TRBJ2-7,CAWTPGTDYEQYF,TGTGCCTGGACCCCCGGGACAGACTACGAGCAGTACTTC
.,.,TRBV4-1,TRBJ2-5,CATSLSGQIRETQYF,TGCGCCACTTCTTTGAGCGGGCAGATCCGAGAGACCCAGTACTTC
.,few,TRBV6-5,TRBJ2-5,CASSYSGGRGETQYF,TGTGCCAGCAGTTACTCGGGGGGGCGCGGAGAGACCCAGTACTTC
TRBD1,.,TRBV5-6,TRBJ2-7,CASSLAADRFYEQYF,TGTGCCAGCAGCTTGGCCGCGGACAGGTTCTACGAGCAGTACTTC
.,.,TRBV4-2,TRBJ1-1,CASSERWAAGDTEAFF,TGTGCCAGCAGCGAACGATGGGCGGCCGGGGACACTGAAGCTTTCTTT
.,.,TRBV7-3,TRBJ1-2,CASSLSGHDYGYTF,TGTGCCAGCAGCTTATCCGGACACGACTATGGCTACACCTTC
TRBD2,.,TRBV13,TRBJ2-7,CASSPSGGGITYEQYF,TGTGCCAGCAGCCCCTCCGGGGGGGGCATTACCTACGAGCAGTACTTC
TRBD1,.,TRBV27,TRBJ2-5,CASSLTQGGETQYF,TGTGCCAGCAGTTTAACACAGGGGGGCGAGACCCAGTACTTC
.,.,TRBV2,TRBJ1-1,CASSEALIARSEAFF,TGTGCCAGCAGTGAAGCGCTAATAGCGCGGTCTGAAGCTTTCTTT
.,.,TRBV7-6,TRBJ1-4,CASSLDRTNEKLFF,TGTGCCAGCAGCTTAGACAGAACCAATGAAAAACTGTTTTTT
TRBD2,once,TRBV6-2/TRBV6-3,TRBJ2-5,CASSFVAGDAPPHEETQYF,TGTGCCAGCAGTTTTGTAGCGGGTGACGCCCCCCCCCATGAGGAGACCCAGTACTTC
.,once,TRBV10-3,TRBJ2-2,CAISEPGPGAGELFF,TGTGCCATCAGTGAGCCGGGTCCGGGGGCCGGGGAGCTGTTTTTT
.,few,TRBV6-5,TRBJ2-5,CASSRRRSQETQYF,TGTGCCAGCAGCCGGAGGCGGTCGCAAGAGACCCAGTACTTC
.,once,TRBV6-9,TRBJ1-4,CASSYKLKRGGKLFF,TGTGCCAGCAGTTACAAACTAAAAAGGGGGGGAAAACTGTTTTTT
.,.,TRBV18,TRBJ2-1,CASSPRARTSGEQFF,TGTGCCAGCTCACCACGGGCCCGGACCAGCGGTGAGCAGTTCTTC
TRBD1,.,TRBV30,TRBJ1-1,CAWSVGQVSTEAFF,TGTGCCTGGAGTGTTGGACAGGTCAGCACTGAAGCTTTCTTT
TRBD1,.,TRBV4-3,TRBJ1-2,CASSQVTGSVYGYTF,TGCGCCAGCAGCCAAGTGACAGGGTCGGTCTATGGCTACACCTTC
.,.,TRBV6-5,TRBJ1-2,CASRLQGENYGYTF,TGTGCCAGCAGGCTTCAGGGTGAGAACTATGGCTACACCTTC
.,.,TRBV7-2,TRBJ1-3,CASSLRGIGNTIYF,TGTGCCAGCAGCTTACGAGGGATTGGAAACACCATATATTTT
.,.,TRBV6-5,TRBJ2-7,CASTRNYEQYF,TGTGCCAGCACCAGAAACTACGAGCAGTACTTC
.,.,TRBV27,TRBJ2-1,CASSPQGNEQFF,TGTGCCAGCAGTCCCCAGGGCAATGAGCAGTTCTTC
.,.,TRBV9,TRBJ2-7,CASSVGAEGYEQYF,TGTGCCAGCAGCGTAGGGGCCGAGGGCTACGAGCAGTACTTC
TRBD2,.,TRBV20-1,TRBJ2-5,CSASPTSGGPKYQETQYF,TGCAGTGCTAGTCCAACTAGCGGGGGGCCGAAATATCAAGAGACCCAGTACTTC
.,.,TRBV4-2,TRBJ1-1,CASSQEQGNTEAFF,TGTGCCAGCAGCCAAGAACAGGGGAACACTGAAGCTTTCTTT
.,.,TRBV4-1,TRBJ1-5,CASSQETNSNQPQHF,TGCGCCAGCAGCCAAGAAACTAATAGCAATCAGCCCCAGCATTTT
TRBD1,.,TRBV19,TRBJ1-1,CASNRQGGPNTEAFF,TGTGCCAGTAACAGACAGGGAGGCCCGAACACTGAAGCTTTCTTT
TRBD2,.,TRBV27,TRBJ2-3,CASSLVAGAGTDTQYF,TGTGCCAGCAGTTTAGTAGCGGGGGCGGGGACAGATACGCAGTATTTT